A selection of T cell receptor beta chains follows, all from one sample in a study of T cell responses to AZD1222 COVID-19 vaccine. Sequenced by immunoSEQ multiplex PCR; TCRdb stores in-frame clones only, minus some. The table has 150,000 or so clones, about 92% seen once; the top ten hold under 2%. The sample in question was peripheral blood, obtained on day 0 of AZD1222 vaccination. The source is an adult in good health. Each CDR3 is given with its conserved first and last residue. The D gene is left open where the match is weak. For some rows the clone size is stated as once, few or many, or as a class when expanded; others skip it.

. | TRBJ2-7 | TRBV9 | once | TGTGCCAGCAGCCCTCGAAACCCTGGCAGCTTCACTAGCCAGCAGTACTTC | CASSPRNPGSFTSQQYF
TRBD1 | TRBJ1-4 | TRBV5-1 | . | TGCGCCAGCAGCTTAAAGACAGGGCCTGAAAAACTGTTTTTT | CASSLKTGPEKLFF
TRBD1 | TRBJ1-2 | TRBV10-3 | . | TGTGCCATCAGTGTTCCAGGGGGGTATCCTGGCTACACCTTC | CAISVPGGYPGYTF
TRBD1 | TRBJ1-1 | TRBV7-9 | . | TGTGCCAGCAGCCTGACAGGGGGCGGGGATACTGAAGCTTTCTTT | CASSLTGGGDTEAFF
. | TRBJ2-6 | TRBV4-3 | . | TGCGCCAGCAGCCAAGATGGACAGAACTCTGGGGCCAACGTCCTGACTTTC | CASSQDGQNSGANVLTF
. | TRBJ1-1 | TRBV18 | once | TGTGCCAGCTCACCATTGCCAGGTCTGAACACTGAAGCTTTCTTT | CASSPLPGLNTEAFF
TRBD1 | TRBJ1-2 | TRBV5-1 | . | TGCGCCAGCAGCCAGGACAGGGGTGACTATGGCTACACCTTC | CASSQDRGDYGYTF
. | TRBJ2-2 | TRBV6-5 | . | TGTGCCAGCAGAGGCGGTTTCGCGAACACCGGGGAGCTGTTTTTT | CASRGGFANTGELFF
. | TRBJ2-7 | TRBV7-2 | . | TGTGCCAGCTCTGGGGGGCGGGCTTCCTACGAGCAGTACTTC | CASSGGRASYEQYF
. | TRBJ1-2 | TRBV25-1 | . | TGTGCCAGCAGTGCCAGACTCTATGGCTACACCTTC | CASSARLYGYTF
. | TRBJ1-1 | TRBV28 | . | TGTGCCAGCAGCCACAGGCGGGGCCCGAGAAACACTGAAGCTTTCTTT | CASSHRRGPRNTEAFF
. | TRBJ1-2 | TRBV4-2 | . | TGTGCCAGCAGCCAAGATTACAGGGCGGATGGCTACACCTTC | CASSQDYRADGYTF
. | TRBJ2-1 | TRBV10-1 | . | TGCGCCAGCAGTGAACGCAGGGCCCCCTACAATGAGCAGTTCTTC | CASSERRAPYNEQFF
. | TRBJ1-5 | TRBV6-1 | once | TGTGCCAGCAGTGAAGTATCCGGGTATAGCAATCAGCCCCAGCATTTT | CASSEVSGYSNQPQHF
TRBD1 | TRBJ2-4 | TRBV7-9 | . | TGTGCCAGCAGCTTAGGAGGGACAGGGTACTTTTACAAAAACATTCAGTACTTC | CASSLGGTGYFYKNIQYF
. | TRBJ2-2 | TRBV7-9 | . | TGTGCCAGCAGCTTAGCCCGGGGGCAGTACACCGGGGAGCTGTTTTTT | CASSLARGQYTGELFF
TRBD1 | TRBJ2-7 | TRBV19 | . | TGTGCCACCCGGGACAGAGTCTACGAGCAGTACTTC | CATRDRVYEQYF
TRBD1 | TRBJ1-6 | TRBV18 | few | TGTGCCAGCTCTGACAGGGACGGTTCACCCCTCCACTTT | CASSDRDGSPLHF
TRBD1 | TRBJ2-3 | TRBV2 | . | TGTGCCAGCAGGAAAGGCTGGGGACAGGGGTTGTCAGATACGCAGTATTTT | CASRKGWGQGLSDTQYF
TRBD1 | TRBJ1-5 | TRBV5-1 | . | TGCGCCAGCAGCTCCGGGACAGGGGACGATCAGCCCCAGCATTTT | CASSSGTGDDQPQHF
TRBD1 | TRBJ1-4 | TRBV15 | . | TGTGCCACCAGCAGAGAGGACAGGGGTAATGAAAAACTGTTTTTT | CATSREDRGNEKLFF
TRBD1 | TRBJ1-5 | TRBV18 | few | TGTGCCAGCTCACCAGACAGGGTGGATCAGCCCCAGCATTTT | CASSPDRVDQPQHF
. | TRBJ1-6 | TRBV7-2 | . | TGTGCCAGCAGCTTAAACAGGGTTAGTTCACCCCTCCACTTT | CASSLNRVSSPLHF
. | TRBJ1-2 | TRBV18 | . | TGTGCCAGCTCACCAAACGAGTCACCGGCGGACTATGGCTACACCTTC | CASSPNESPADYGYTF
. | TRBJ1-2 | TRBV20-1 | . | TGCAGTGCCCCCGTTGGCTATGGCTACACCTTC | CSAPVGYGYTF
. | TRBJ1-5 | TRBV2 | . | TGTGCCAGCAGTAGTCAGGATAGCAATCAGCCCCAGCATTTT | CASSSQDSNQPQHF
. | TRBJ1-1 | TRBV7-8 | . | TGTGCCAGCAGCTTACCTAGGAGCGGTCAGGGCACTGAAGCTTTCTTT | CASSLPRSGQGTEAFF
. | TRBJ1-1 | TRBV27 | . | TGTGCCAGCAGTTCCCAACTGAACACTGAAGCTTTCTTT | CASSSQLNTEAFF
. | TRBJ1-3 | TRBV7-9 | . | TGTGCCAGCAGCCTCGCCGATGGGAACACCATATATTTT | CASSLADGNTIYF
. | TRBJ2-1 | TRBV3-1/TRBV3-2 | . | TGTGCCAGCAGCCAAGATATCAGGTACAATGAGCAGTTCTTC | CASSQDIRYNEQFF
. | TRBJ1-2 | TRBV7-9 | once | TGTGCCAGCAGGCCATCGGGGGCCCCAGGTACCTATGGCTACACCTTC | CASRPSGAPGTYGYTF
. | TRBJ1-1 | TRBV5-3 | . | TGTGCCAGAAGCCCCCTGGCTATACCCCGTTTCGCTTTCTTT | CARSPLAIPRFAFF
. | TRBJ2-4 | TRBV10-3 | . | TGTGCCATCAGTGAGTTGAGCGGGCAGGGGATGTTCGGAAACATTCAGTACTTC | CAISELSGQGMFGNIQYF
. | TRBJ2-2 | TRBV1 | . | TGCACCAGCAGCCAAGGGAGCCGCCGGAACACCGGGGAGCTGTTTTTT | CTSSQGSRRNTGELFF
. | TRBJ2-3 | TRBV12-3/TRBV12-4 | once | TGTGCCAGCACCTCTCCCCCCCCAGATACGCAGTATTTT | CASTSPPPDTQYF
TRBD1 | TRBJ2-4 | TRBV7-9 | . | TGTGCCAGCAGCTTTCCCAGGGGGTCCATTCAGTACTTC | CASSFPRGSIQYF
. | TRBJ1-5 | TRBV6-5 | . | TGTGCCAGCAGGAACGTGGGTCCCGAAGGGCCCCAGCATTTT | CASRNVGPEGPQHF
TRBD1 | TRBJ1-1 | TRBV15 | . | TGTGCCACCAGCAAGGACAGGGGGGCGAACACTGAAGCTTTCTTT | CATSKDRGANTEAFF
TRBD2 | TRBJ2-5 | TRBV5-1 | once | TGCGCCAGCACGGAAGTGGTGGGGCGGGGGGGCCGAGAGACCCAGTACTTC | CASTEVVGRGGRETQYF
TRBD1 | TRBJ1-2 | TRBV29-1 | . | TGCAGCGTTGGAGAATGGGGACAGGGAGTAGATGGCTACACCTTC | CSVGEWGQGVDGYTF
. | TRBJ1-1 | TRBV18 | once | TGTGCCAGCTCGCCATTGGGGAGGAGGGACACTGAAGCTTTCTTT | CASSPLGRRDTEAFF
. | TRBJ1-1 | TRBV29-1 | once | TGCAGCGTCTTCAGTTCTGAAGCTTTCTTT | CSVFSSEAFF
TRBD1 | TRBJ1-3 | TRBV6-1 | . | TGTGCCAGCAGTGAATTTCCGATTGGACAGGAGATCTCTGGAAACACCATATATTTT | CASSEFPIGQEISGNTIYF
TRBD1 | TRBJ1-1 | TRBV6-2/TRBV6-3 | . | TGTGCCAGCAGCGTCACAGGGGTGGGGACTGAAGCTTTCTTT | CASSVTGVGTEAFF
TRBD1 | TRBJ2-5 | TRBV7-9 | . | TGTGCCAGCAGCCGACCCACAGGGGGCGGTGGGGAGACCCAGTACTTC | CASSRPTGGGGETQYF
. | TRBJ1-5 | TRBV3-1/TRBV3-2 | . | TGTGCCAGCAGCCAAGGGGTTGGCAATCAGCCCCAGCATTTT | CASSQGVGNQPQHF
. | TRBJ1-4 | TRBV7-6 | . | TGTGCCAGCAGCACAGAGGGGACACGGGGTGAAAAACTGTTTTTT | CASSTEGTRGEKLFF
. | TRBJ2-1 | TRBV4-2 | . | TGTGCCAGCAGCCCGTCACCCGGGACTCAGGCCAATAAGCAGTTCTTC | CASSPSPGTQANKQFF
TRBD2 | TRBJ2-1 | TRBV4-2 | . | TGTGCCAGCAGCCAGGAACGGATGACTAGCGGGGCCCTCTGGGGGAATGAGCAGTTCTTC | CASSQERMTSGALWGNEQFF
. | TRBJ1-2 | TRBV10-3 | . | TGTGCCATCAGTGAGTCGAACGGAAACTATGGCTACACCTTC | CAISESNGNYGYTF
. | TRBJ2-4 | TRBV5-1 | . | TGCGCCAGCAGCTTGGGGGTTCGGGCTAGCGAGCCCCAGTACTTC | CASSLGVRASEPQYF
TRBD2 | TRBJ2-7 | TRBV5-1 | . | TGCGCCAGCAGCCTGGAGGGGTTTGGCGGGGGGGAGCAGTACTTC | CASSLEGFGGGEQYF
TRBD1 | TRBJ1-2 | TRBV6-5 | . | TGTGCCAACCGGGACAGGGGCGGTGGCTACACCTTC | CANRDRGGGYTF
. | TRBJ1-2 | TRBV5-4 | few | TGTGCCAGCAGCTTGGGCAGGGGAGAAGGGGGCTACACCTTC | CASSLGRGEGGYTF
. | TRBJ1-2 | TRBV20-1 | . | TGCAGTGCTAGTAAGCTACGAGGCTATGGCTACACCTTC | CSASKLRGYGYTF
TRBD1 | TRBJ1-1 | TRBV30 | . | TGTGCCTGGACAGGGGGTATGGGCACTGAAGCTTTCTTT | CAWTGGMGTEAFF
. | TRBJ1-2 | TRBV20-1 | once | TGCAGTGCTAATCGGGGGGATGGCTACACCTTC | CSANRGDGYTF
. | TRBJ1-1 | TRBV7-2 | once | TGTGCCAGCAGCTCGATTTCTGACACTGAAGCTTTCTTT | CASSSISDTEAFF
. | TRBJ2-5 | TRBV7-9 | . | TGTGCCAGCAGCTTTCGTTTGGGGGGAAAAGAGACCCAGTACTTC | CASSFRLGGKETQYF
. | TRBJ2-7 | TRBV3-1/TRBV3-2 | . | TGTGCCAGCAGCCAAGCGAGTTTCTACGAGCAGTACTTC | CASSQASFYEQYF